A selection of T cell receptor beta chains follows, all from one sample in a study of T cells after somatic rescue of genetic block. Profiling relied on immunoSEQ multiplex PCR, and the TCRdb table lists in-frame clones only, not all of them. The table includes 68,000 or so clones, about 90% detected once. The sequencing sample was made of peripheral blood mononuclear cells (PBMCs). The receptors here all came from a middle-aged man. CDR3s include the opening cysteine and the closing phenylalanine or tryptophan. The D gene is left open where the match is weak. Size tells how often a clone was seen (once, few, many) or the class of an expanded clone, and some rows leave it out.

NA	TRBD2	TRBJ2-3	TRBV4-2	CASSRLAGATDTQYF	TGTGCCAGCAGCCGACTAGCGGGGGCCACAGATACGCAGTATTTT
few	NA	TRBJ2-5	TRBV27	CASSPKPNVETQYF	TGTGCCAGCAGTCCGAAACCGAACGTGGAGACCCAGTACTTC
NA	NA	TRBJ2-2	TRBV7-3	CASSLWQANTGELFF	TGTGCCAGCAGCTTATGGCAGGCGAACACCGGGGAGCTGTTTTTT
NA	NA	TRBJ2-5	TRBV5-8	CASSLMTGQETQYF	TGTGCCAGCAGCTTGATGACGGGACAAGAGACCCAGTACTTC
NA	TRBD1	TRBJ1-3	TRBV6-1	CATYPGQGNTIYF	TGTGCCACCTACCCGGGACAGGGAAACACCATATATTTT
NA	NA	TRBJ2-6	TRBV7-3	CASSSSAISGANVLTF	TGTGCCAGCAGCTCATCCGCTATCTCTGGGGCCAACGTCCTGACTTTC
NA	NA	TRBJ2-5	TRBV5-4	CASSRWGRGPQETQYF	TGTGCCAGCAGCCGGTGGGGGCGGGGCCCACAAGAGACCCAGTACTTC
NA	NA	TRBJ2-1	TRBV18	CASSTAHNEQFF	TGTGCCAGCTCGACAGCCCACAATGAGCAGTTCTTC
NA	NA	TRBJ1-2	TRBV6-1	CASRDGPGGGYTF	TGTGCCAGCAGGGATGGACCAGGCGGAGGCTACACCTTC
few	NA	TRBJ1-1	TRBV30	CACYGTRNEAFF	TGTGCCTGTTACGGGACACGGAATGAAGCTTTCTTT
few	TRBD2	TRBJ2-1	TRBV30	CAWSPNRGGQFF	TGTGCCTGGAGTCCCAATCGGGGGGGCCAGTTCTTC